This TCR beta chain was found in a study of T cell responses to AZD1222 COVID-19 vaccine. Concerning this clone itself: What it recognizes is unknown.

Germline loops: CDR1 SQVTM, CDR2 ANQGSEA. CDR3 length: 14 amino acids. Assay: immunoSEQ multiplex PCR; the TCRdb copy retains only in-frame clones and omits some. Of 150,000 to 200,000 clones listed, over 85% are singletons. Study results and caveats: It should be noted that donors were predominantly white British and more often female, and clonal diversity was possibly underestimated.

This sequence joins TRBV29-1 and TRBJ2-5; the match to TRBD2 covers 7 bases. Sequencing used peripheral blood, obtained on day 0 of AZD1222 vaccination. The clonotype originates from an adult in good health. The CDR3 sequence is CSARRGSSAETQYF. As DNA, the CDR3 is TGCAGTGCTAGGCGGGGGTCATCGGCAGAGACCCAGTACTTC.